This TCR beta chain came from a study of blood T cell repertoires in COVID-19. Only a few counts were recorded for this clone. Profiled with immunoSEQ multiplex PCR; TCRdb holds only in-frame clones, not every one. The table includes hundreds of thousands of clones, 80% to 90% detected once. Material: peripheral blood. The TCR comes from an elderly man with acute or convalescent COVID-19.

In DNA, the CDR3 is TGTGCCAGCAGCACGACAGGCACCGGGGAGCTGTTTTTT. Amino acids: CASSTTGTGELFF. V usage is TRBV7-9 and J usage is TRBJ2-2, with D perhaps TRBD1 (6 bases). Trimming removed 5 bases from V and 4 bases from J, with 8 bases in between. CDR3 size: 13 residues. Germline V gene data show CDR1 as SEHNR and CDR2 as FQNEAQ (reference sequence).